A selection of T cell receptor beta chains follows, all from one sample in a study of blood T cell repertoires in COVID-19. This table comes from immunoSEQ multiplex PCR, and its TCRdb copy is limited to in-frame clones, with some not included. The sample contains 250,000 to 350,000 clones, roughly 87% of which appear only once. Sample: peripheral blood. The receptor source for this set is a man aged 18 to 35 with active or convalescent COVID-19. Both conserved end residues are part of each CDR3. A D gene is named only where the DNA matches it firmly. Rows give clone size only sometimes, using once, few, many, or a class for an expanded clone.

V: TRBV4-3; J: TRBJ2-3; D: TRBD2; size: once; DNA: TGCGCCAGCAGCCTCCAAACGGGGGGGGTAGTAGATACGCAGTATTTT; CDR3: CASSLQTGGVVDTQYF
V: TRBV11-1; J: TRBJ1-1; D: NA; size: once; DNA: TGTGCCAGCAGCTTAGGGACATGGGCTATGAACACTGAAGCTTTCTTT; CDR3: CASSLGTWAMNTEAFF
V: TRBV10-2; J: TRBJ1-2; D: NA; size: NA; DNA: TGCGCCAGCAGTGATTATGGCTCCCCCTATGGCTACACCTTC; CDR3: CASSDYGSPYGYTF
V: TRBV29-1; J: TRBJ1-1; D: NA; size: NA; DNA: TGCAGCGTTGTTTCCTCCTTCCGGAACACTGAAGCTTTCTTT; CDR3: CSVVSSFRNTEAFF
V: TRBV7-9; J: TRBJ1-3; D: NA; size: NA; DNA: TGTGCCAGCAGCTTATCATGGAGTGCTGGAAACACCATATATTTT; CDR3: CASSLSWSAGNTIYF
V: TRBV6-1; J: TRBJ1-2; D: TRBD1; size: NA; DNA: TGTGCCAGCAGTGAAATCGGGACAGGGTTAAACTATGGCTACACCTTC; CDR3: CASSEIGTGLNYGYTF
V: TRBV5-1; J: TRBJ2-1; D: NA; size: NA; DNA: TGCGCCAGCAGCTTCGACCCCCCGGGTCTTACCTACAATGAGCAGTTCTTC; CDR3: CASSFDPPGLTYNEQFF
V: TRBV7-9; J: TRBJ1-1; D: TRBD1; size: NA; DNA: TGTGCCAGCAGCTTAGGGGACAGGCTTTCTGAAGCTTTCTTT; CDR3: CASSLGDRLSEAFF
V: TRBV5-1; J: TRBJ2-1; D: NA; size: NA; DNA: TGCGCCAGCAGCTTGACGGGAACCTCCTACAATGAGCAGTTCTTC; CDR3: CASSLTGTSYNEQFF
V: TRBV10-3; J: TRBJ2-1; D: TRBD2; size: NA; DNA: TGTGCCACAGAGCGGGAGGGTTTCTCCTACAATGAGCAGTTCTTC; CDR3: CATEREGFSYNEQFF
V: TRBV19; J: TRBJ1-2; D: NA; size: once; DNA: TGTGCCAGTACCCCATCCCTCGGGCGGGCCGCGACTAACTATGGCTACACCTTC; CDR3: CASTPSLGRAATNYGYTF
V: TRBV7-8; J: TRBJ2-1; D: TRBD2; size: NA; DNA: TGTGCCAGCAGCTTAGTGATTGCGGGAGTGGCGAATGAGCAGTTCTTC; CDR3: CASSLVIAGVANEQFF
V: TRBV6-2/TRBV6-3; J: TRBJ1-2; D: NA; size: NA; DNA: TGTGCCAGCAGTTACTACGAAGGGGGAAGAAACTATGGCTACACCTTC; CDR3: CASSYYEGGRNYGYTF
V: TRBV5-1; J: TRBJ2-3; D: NA; size: NA; DNA: TGCGCCAGCAGCCCTCGTGCGGCAGGGGATAATACGCAGTATTTT; CDR3: CASSPRAAGDNTQYF
V: TRBV5-5; J: TRBJ2-1; D: TRBD2; size: NA; DNA: TGTGCCAGCAGCTTGGTGGTTAGCGGGAGGGCCAAGGGGAATGAGCAGTTCTTC; CDR3: CASSLVVSGRAKGNEQFF
V: TRBV27; J: TRBJ2-1; D: TRBD1; size: once; DNA: TGTGCCAGCAGTCCGACAGGGGGCAAGTACAATGAGCAGTTCTTC; CDR3: CASSPTGGKYNEQFF
V: TRBV24-1; J: TRBJ2-2; D: NA; size: NA; DNA: TGTGCCACCAGTGATTGGGGGAGCGGGACCGGGGAGCTGTTTTTT; CDR3: CATSDWGSGTGELFF
V: TRBV3-1/TRBV3-2; J: TRBJ2-7; D: NA; size: NA; DNA: TGTGCCAGCAGCCACATATACAACGAGCAGTACTTC; CDR3: CASSHIYNEQYF
V: TRBV29-1; J: TRBJ2-1; D: NA; size: NA; DNA: TGCAGCGGTTGGGCAGTATACAATGAGCAGTTCTTC; CDR3: CSGWAVYNEQFF
V: TRBV4-1; J: TRBJ1-4; D: NA; size: NA; DNA: TGCGCCAGCAGCCCTGGTCCCTTCGGGGGTGAAAAACTGTTTTTT; CDR3: CASSPGPFGGEKLFF
V: TRBV2; J: TRBJ2-6; D: TRBD1; size: once; DNA: TGTGCCAGACGAGCCGGGACAGGGGTCCCCTCTGGGGCCAACGTCCTGACTTTC; CDR3: CARRAGTGVPSGANVLTF
V: TRBV27; J: TRBJ2-5; D: NA; size: NA; DNA: TGTGCCAGCAGTTTAAGCACGACGGGACTGTTCCAAGAGACCCAGTACTTC; CDR3: CASSLSTTGLFQETQYF
V: TRBV18; J: TRBJ1-1; D: NA; size: NA; DNA: TGTGCCAGCTCACCACTAGAGTACACTGAAGCTTTCTTT; CDR3: CASSPLEYTEAFF
V: TRBV27; J: TRBJ2-7; D: TRBD2; size: NA; DNA: TGTGCCAGCAGTTCTCGACTAGCGGGAGTTGAGCAGTACTTC; CDR3: CASSSRLAGVEQYF
V: TRBV4-1; J: TRBJ2-5; D: TRBD1; size: NA; DNA: TGCGCCAGCAGTTTTACCGGGACAGGGTTTGAGACCCAGTACTTC; CDR3: CASSFTGTGFETQYF
V: TRBV15; J: TRBJ1-6; D: NA; size: NA; DNA: TGTGCCACCAGCGGACCACAGGTTAATTCACCCCTCCACTTT; CDR3: CATSGPQVNSPLHF
V: TRBV7-3; J: TRBJ2-4; D: TRBD1; size: NA; DNA: TGTGCCAGCAGCTCCGGACAGGAAAACATTCAGTACTTC; CDR3: CASSSGQENIQYF
V: TRBV19; J: TRBJ1-2; D: NA; size: NA; DNA: TGTGCCAGCCATCCACAGGGCCTAGCTAACTATGGCTACACCTTC; CDR3: CASHPQGLANYGYTF
V: TRBV7-9; J: TRBJ1-3; D: NA; size: NA; DNA: TGTGCCAGCCACAATAGCGGGTACTCTGGAAACACCATATATTTT; CDR3: CASHNSGYSGNTIYF
V: TRBV7-9; J: TRBJ2-3; D: TRBD1; size: NA; DNA: TGTGCCAGCAACCGACAGGGAAGCACAGATACGCAGTATTTT; CDR3: CASNRQGSTDTQYF
V: TRBV7-9; J: TRBJ1-1; D: TRBD1; size: NA; DNA: TGTGCCAGCAGCTTATTACAGGGGGACACTGAAGCTTTCTTT; CDR3: CASSLLQGDTEAFF
V: TRBV27; J: TRBJ1-1; D: NA; size: NA; DNA: TGTGCCAGCAGTTTCAGCTTGGGACTGGCGGGTAGTGAAGCTTTCTTT; CDR3: CASSFSLGLAGSEAFF
V: TRBV28; J: TRBJ1-3; D: NA; size: NA; DNA: TGTGCCAGCAGAGGCCCCGGGAACACCATATATTTT; CDR3: CASRGPGNTIYF
V: TRBV7-2; J: TRBJ1-1; D: TRBD1; size: NA; DNA: TGTGCCAGCCTAGTAGGACAGGGGGCGGTGAACACTGAAGCTTTCTTT; CDR3: CASLVGQGAVNTEAFF
V: TRBV9; J: TRBJ1-6; D: TRBD1; size: NA; DNA: TGTGCCAGCAGCTCGACCGGGACAGGGAGCTCCTATAATTCACCCCTCCACTTT; CDR3: CASSSTGTGSSYNSPLHF
V: TRBV5-6; J: TRBJ2-7; D: TRBD1; size: NA; DNA: TGTGCCAGCAGCTTGGCCGGGACAGTAAGTGAGCAGTACTTC; CDR3: CASSLAGTVSEQYF
V: TRBV4-1; J: TRBJ2-3; D: NA; size: NA; DNA: TGCGCCAGCAGTTCCCGAGTCGTTGGGACTAGCACAGATACGCAGTATTTT; CDR3: CASSSRVVGTSTDTQYF
V: TRBV2; J: TRBJ2-7; D: TRBD1; size: NA; DNA: TGTGCCAGCAGTATGGGACAGACGAAGAGTTACGAGCAGTACTTC; CDR3: CASSMGQTKSYEQYF
V: TRBV3-1/TRBV3-2; J: TRBJ1-2; D: NA; size: once; DNA: TGTGCCAGCAGCCAAGCAATGGGCAACTATGGCTACACCTTC; CDR3: CASSQAMGNYGYTF
V: TRBV7-9; J: TRBJ1-2; D: TRBD1; size: NA; DNA: TGTGCCAGCAGCCTCCACCTCCGGACAGGGACTAACTATGGCTACACCTTC; CDR3: CASSLHLRTGTNYGYTF
V: TRBV7-2; J: TRBJ1-5; D: NA; size: NA; DNA: TGTGCCAGCAGCTTACCTGGGACTCCCCAGCATTTT; CDR3: CASSLPGTPQHF
V: TRBV18; J: TRBJ1-2; D: TRBD1; size: NA; DNA: TGTGCCAGCTCACCTCGCGGACAGGGTATGGGCTACACCTTC; CDR3: CASSPRGQGMGYTF
V: TRBV2; J: TRBJ2-7; D: TRBD2; size: NA; DNA: TGTGCCAGCAGTGATTACGGGGGGAGATACGAGCAGTACTTC; CDR3: CASSDYGGRYEQYF
V: TRBV23-1; J: TRBJ2-2; D: TRBD1; size: NA; DNA: TGCGCCAGCAGTCAGAATTCGGGACAGGGGAAGTTCGTTCCCGGGGAGCTGTTTTTT; CDR3: CASSQNSGQGKFVPGELFF
V: TRBV7-9; J: TRBJ2-7; D: TRBD2; size: NA; DNA: TGTGCCAGCAGCTTGTTAGCGGGGACCGCCTACGAGCAGTACTTC; CDR3: CASSLLAGTAYEQYF
V: TRBV18; J: TRBJ1-2; D: NA; size: NA; DNA: TGTGCCAGCTCACCACAGGATACGCCGAGGCATGGCTACACCTTC; CDR3: CASSPQDTPRHGYTF
V: TRBV16; J: TRBJ2-2; D: NA; size: NA; DNA: TGTGCCAGCATAATCACCGGGGAGCTGTTTTTT; CDR3: CASIITGELFF
V: TRBV5-1; J: TRBJ1-2; D: NA; size: few; DNA: TGCGCCAGCAGCGGGACACCCGCCGATAACTATGGCTACACCTTC; CDR3: CASSGTPADNYGYTF
V: TRBV2; J: TRBJ1-6; D: NA; size: NA; DNA: TGTGCCAGCAGCCGCCTCAAGGCAGGGCATAATTCACCCCTCCACTTT; CDR3: CASSRLKAGHNSPLHF
V: TRBV28; J: TRBJ2-2; D: TRBD1; size: NA; DNA: TGTGCCAGCAACCCCCAGGGGGCGGACACCGGGGAGCTGTTTTTT; CDR3: CASNPQGADTGELFF
V: TRBV4-1; J: TRBJ1-4; D: NA; size: NA; DNA: TGCGCCAGCAGTCCGCACCCCAGGGTTGAAAAACTGTTTTTT; CDR3: CASSPHPRVEKLFF
V: TRBV7-9; J: TRBJ1-4; D: TRBD1; size: NA; DNA: TGTGCCAGCAGCCCAGGACAGGGAACTAATGAAAAACTGTTTTTT; CDR3: CASSPGQGTNEKLFF